Shown below are 24 T cell receptor beta chains from a single sample sequenced in a study of neurological immune-mediated disorders. MiXCR was run by TCRdb on the 5' RACE reads, yielding one entry per CDR3 protein. The sample has 77,000 or so distinct CDR3 sequences; around 9.9% are singletons. The specimen was PBMCs. The receptor source for this set is a man in his fifties in good health.

This clonotype occurred many times. This chain connects TRBV27 to TRBJ1-5; 12 bases map to TRBD1. Germline V CDR1 and CDR2: MNHEY, SMNVEV (reference sequence). The CDR3 runs to 16 residues. V lost 7 bases, J lost 3 bases, and 7 bases stayed unmatched. Here the CDR3 reads CASNSGTGGLNQPQHF. The DNA for the CDR3 is TGTGCCAGCAACTCCGGGACAGGGGGCCTCAATCAGCCCCAGCATTTT.

Note on this clonotype: One end of the junction does not line up with germline, which may come from a read error. The DNA for the CDR3 is TGTGCCATCAGTAGTAGCGGGGGGGCCGGGACCGGGGAGCTGTTTTTT. Its protein product is CAISSSGGAGTGELFF. The rearrangement uses TRBV12-3 or TRBV12-4 and TRBJ2-2, with 11 positions matching TRBD2. The CDR3 sequence is 16 residues long.

This clonotype has ten or more counts. In DNA form, the CDR3 reads TGCAGTGCTAGAGCTCCTAGCGGATACAATGAGCAGTTCTTC. As protein: CSARAPSGYNEQFF. V gene TRBV20-1 combines with J gene TRBJ2-1; 7 nucleotides line up with TRBD2. The germline V gene has CDR1 DFQATT and CDR2 SNEGSKA (reference sequence). This CDR3 is built from 14 residues. Trimming cost V 1 base and J 4 bases; bases outside gene matches: 4.

This clonotype was counted ten times or more. The chain links TRBV4-1 to TRBJ2-4; 9 bases map to TRBD1. The germline gives CDR1 MGHRA, CDR2 YSYEKL. The CDR3 totals 14 residues. Trimming at V came to 3 bases and at J to 8 bases, leaving 5 bases not matched to a gene. The CDR3 nucleotides read TGCGCCAGCAGCCACTCCGACAGGGGGTACATTCAGTACTTC. Protein sequence: CASSHSDRGYIQYF.

This clonotype was counted at least ten times. This chain joins TRBV20-1 and TRBJ2-5, with D perhaps matching TRBD1 (6 bases). The CDR3 length is 12 residues. The V gene lost 4 bases and the J gene lost 2 bases, with 8 bases spanning the gap. Germline V CDR1 and CDR2: DFQATT, SNEGSKA (reference sequence). The CDR3 coding sequence is TGCAGTGCTAAACAGGGTCAAGAGACCCAGTACTTC. The encoded protein is CSAKQGQETQYF.

This clonotype appeared many times. The chain carries TRBV7-8 and TRBJ1-5, with TRBD1 matching over 7 bases. V gave up 4 bases and J gave up 5 bases; unmatched junction bases: 8. The CDR3 sequence is 15 residues long. Per germline, CDR1 SGHVS and CDR2 FQNEAQ. The CDR3 DNA reads TGTGCCAGCAGCTCGGACAGGACTCTTGATCAGCCCCAGCATTTT. It is translated as CASSSDRTLDQPQHF.

This clonotype has at least ten counts. The chain is built from TRBV24-1 and TRBJ1-1, with no clear D. CDR3 length: 11 residues. Germline values: CDR1 KGHDR, CDR2 SFDVKD. V lost 6 bases, J lost 7 bases, and 8 bases lay in between. As DNA, the CDR3 is TGTGCCACCAGTCGGGGTAATGAAGCTTTCTTT. It encodes CATSRGNEAFF.

This clonotype has at least ten counts. The genes are TRBV11-3 and TRBJ1-5; D is unresolved. Trimming took off 4 bases at V and 0 bases at J, with 25 bases between the two ends. The length of the CDR3 is 20 residues. Germline V CDR1 and CDR2: SGHNT, YENEEA. The chain's CDR3 is CASSSPPSEEPQYSNQPQHF. Here the CDR3 DNA reads TGTGCCAGCAGCTCCCCCCCAAGTGAGGAACCACAATATAGCAATCAGCCCCAGCATTTT.

There are many counts of this clonotype. The chain has TRBV5-1 and TRBJ2-6; TRBD2 matches at 7 bases. Germline V lookup: CDR1 SGHRS, CDR2 YFSETQ. The CDR3 has 21 residues. J gave up 0 bases and V 0 bases, and 15 bases lay outside the gene matches. The CDR3 is CASSLAVSRGVRSSGANVLTF. The CDR3 DNA follows: TGCGCCAGCAGCTTGGCCGTTTCCCGGGGGGTAAGATCCTCTGGGGCCAACGTCCTGACTTTC.

This clonotype occurred many times. CDR3 protein: CASSFSHGRLFF. The CDR3 DNA reads as TGTGCCAGCAGTTTTTCACACGGCAGACTGTTTTTT. This chain joins TRBV27 and TRBJ1-4, with D hard to call. V dropped 3 bases and J dropped 13 bases, with 12 bases sitting between them. CDR3 length: 12 amino acids. CDR1 is MNHEY, CDR2 SMNVEV, per germline (reference sequence).

This clonotype has at least ten counts. The J gene is TRBJ1-3, the V gene TRBV3-1; D might be TRBD1 (5 bases). The ends were cut back, 5 bases at V and 5 bases at J, with 13 bases in the middle. Germline lookup yields CDR1 LGHDT and CDR2 YNNKEL (reference sequence). This CDR3 is 14 amino acids long. The CDR3: CASSKPGTRNTIYF. In DNA, the CDR3 is TGTGCCAGCAGCAAACCCGGGACGAGAAACACCATATATTTT. Supplemented by reference TRBV3-1 and TRBJ1-3, the full variable domain reads DTAVSQTPKYLVTQMGNDKSIKCEQNLGHDTMYWYKQDSKKFLKIMFSYNNKELIINETVPNRFSPKSPDKAHLNLHINSLELGDSAVYFCASSKPGTRNTIYFGEGSWLTVV.

This clonotype was detected many times. The rearrangement uses TRBV5-6 and TRBJ2-7, with D perhaps matching TRBD2 (6 bases). The CDR3 has 15 residues. The germline gives CDR1 SGHDT, CDR2 YYEEEE. V was clipped by 0 bases and J by 4 bases, with 14 bases between them. CDR3 loop: CASSLEAGNFYEQYF. CDR3 DNA: TGTGCCAGCAGCTTGGAGGCGGGGAATTTTTACGAGCAGTACTTC.

This clonotype came up many times. The chain couples TRBV12-3 or TRBV12-4 to TRBJ2-3; 9 bases match TRBD2. After removal of 6 bases from V and 3 bases from J, the junction contained 7 bases not matched to a gene. CDR3 length: 15 amino acids. The DNA of the CDR3 is TGTGCCAGCAGCCCGCTAGCGGGGTGGACAGATACGCAGTATTTT. This sequence encodes CASSPLAGWTDTQYF.

A remark on this clonotype: A much bigger clone sits one base away, suggesting this may be a read error. The V call is TRBV20-1, the J call TRBJ2-7; maybe TRBD1 (5 bases). There are 15 residues in the CDR3. Germline-derived CDR1 and CDR2 are DFQATT and SNEGSKA (reference sequence). The CDR3 is CSVRVITDSPYEQYF. The CDR3, as DNA: TGCAGTGTTAGAGTCATAACAGACAGTCCCTACGAGCAGTACTTC.

The sample holds many counts of this clonotype. The rearrangement joins TRBV29-1 to TRBJ2-3; 8 bases line up with TRBD2. Germline V lookup: CDR1 SQVTM, CDR2 ANQGSEA. The CDR3 length is 13 residues. V gave up 0 bases and J gave up 14 bases; unmatched junction bases: 10. CDR3 nucleotide sequence: TGCAGCGTTGAAGATCTTATATGGGCGGGAGGGTATTTT. It codes for CSVEDLIWAGGYF.

V is TRBV30 and J is TRBJ2-7; unclear D gene. This CDR3 region has 11 residues. Germline CDR1 GTSNPN, CDR2 SVGIG (reference sequence). The germline V and J ends were trimmed by 3 bases and 2 bases, with 5 bases remaining between them. The CDR3 nucleotides are TGTGCCTGGAGATTGGCCTACGAGCAGTACTTC. This gives the protein CAWRLAYEQYF. The complete variable domain, with remaining parts taken from reference TRBV30 and TRBJ2-7, reads SQTIHQWPATLVQPVGSPLSLECTVEGTSNPNLYWYRQAAGRGLQLLFYSVGIGQISSEVPQNLSASRPQDRQFILSSKKLLLSDSGFYLCAWRLAYEQYFGPGTRLTVT.

This clonotype was counted many times. This sequence joins TRBV9 and TRBJ1-1; 7 nucleotides match TRBD1. This CDR3 is 15 amino acids long. Germline-derived CDR1 and CDR2 are SGDLS and YYNGEE. Trimming removed 4 bases from V and 4 bases from J; junction bases left unmatched: 10. As DNA, the CDR3 is TGTGCCAGCAGCACCCGACAGGGTATGGTCACTGAAGCTTTCTTT. Translated: CASSTRQGMVTEAFF.

This clonotype was seen repeatedly, ten times or more. J is TRBJ2-5 and V is TRBV7-2; 16 bases agree with TRBD2. This CDR3 is 18 amino acids long. V shed 4 bases, J shed 5 bases, and the junction held 10 bases outside the gene matches. Germline CDR1 SGHTA, CDR2 FQGNSA. CDR3: CASSSPPGTSGRAETQYF. The DNA for the CDR3 is TGTGCCAGCAGCTCCCCCCCTGGGACTAGCGGGAGGGCGGAGACCCAGTACTTC. Complete variable domain (other parts from reference TRBV7-2 and TRBJ2-5): GAGVSQSPSNKVTEKGKDVELRCDPISGHTALYWYRQSLGQGLEFLIYFQGNSAPDKSGLPSDRFSAERTGGSVSTLTIQRTQQEDSAVYLCASSSPPGTSGRAETQYFGPGTRLLVL.

This clonotype has a count of ten or more. The rearrangement uses TRBV20-1 and TRBJ2-3; possible D gene TRBD2, 5 bases. The V gene lost 3 bases and the J gene lost 6 bases, with 22 bases spanning the gap. The CDR3 length is 16 residues. Germline CDR1 is DFQATT and CDR2 is SNEGSKA (reference sequence). CDR3 residues: CSASPFEGTHGDTQYF. The CDR3 nucleotides are TGCAGTGCTAGCCCTTTCGAGGGTACCCATGGGGATACGCAGTATTTT.

This clonotype was seen a few times. CDR3 sequence: CSAVGLAGETQYF. The CDR3 DNA sequence: TGCAGTGCAGTAGGACTAGCGGGCGAGACCCAGTACTTC. The chain uses TRBV20-1 and TRBJ2-5, with 11 bases fitting TRBD2. V dropped 6 bases and J dropped 5; count of bases not matched to a gene: 5. In germline, CDR1 is DFQATT, CDR2 SNEGSKA (reference sequence). The CDR3 extends over 13 amino acids.

This clonotype occurred many times. V usage is TRBV28 and J usage is TRBJ1-2; D remains unclear. V gave up 2 bases and J gave up 4 bases, with 11 bases separating them. Germline CDR1 MDHEN, CDR2 SYDVKM. The CDR3 is made up of 14 amino acids. As DNA, the CDR3 is TGTGCCAGCAGTTTAGGTGGCACTACCTATGGCTACACCTTC. Translating gives CASSLGGTTYGYTF.

A few counts support this clonotype. This chain joins TRBV6-5 and TRBJ1-2; TRBD1 is a possible D gene (5 bases). The CDR3 totals 16 residues. Germline CDR1 reads MNHEY; CDR2 reads SVGAGI. With 2 bases removed from V and 3 bases from J, the gap between germline ends came to 16 bases. CDR3 DNA sequence: TGTGCCAGCAGTTACAGTTCGCTCGGGGGGGACTATGGCTACACCTTC. As protein: CASSYSSLGGDYGYTF.

This clonotype was seen ten or more times. This rearrangement joins TRBV20-1 to TRBJ2-3; 9 bases align to TRBD1. The ends lost 6 bases at V and 2 bases at J; junction bases unmatched: 6. Germline lookup yields CDR1 DFQATT and CDR2 SNEGSKA (reference sequence). The CDR3 is 14 residues long. As DNA, the CDR3 is TGCAGTGCCCAGGGACAGGGTTCCACAGATACGCAGTATTTT. It specifies CSAQGQGSTDTQYF.

This clonotype was recorded at least ten times. The genes are TRBV2 and TRBJ2-5; D is undetermined. The CDR3 totals 14 residues. Looked up from germline, CDR1 is SNHLY and CDR2 is FYNNEI. Trimming removed 7 bases at V and 5 bases at J, with 17 bases between. The CDR3 here is CASNKRLDRETQYF. The DNA of the CDR3 is TGTGCCAGCAACAAAAGGTTGGATCGGGAGACCCAGTACTTC.